This T cell receptor beta chain was recorded in a study of T cells in Graves' hyperthyroidism and ophthalmopathy. Study-level information: Blood from the periphery was taken at initial diagnosis, before any treatment. Findings of the study overall: With a median lead of about 6.9 months before onset, the model predicted ophthalmopathy.

RNA transcripts were the template for amplifying TCR beta CDR3 regions. First-round RT-PCR targeting the TCR CDR3 was performed with the HTBI primer set. Each CDR3 protein gets one entry after TCRdb re-called the multiplex PCR reads with MiXCR. The profile covers about 400,000 distinct CDR3 sequences, with more than 13% appearing a single time and under 30% taken by the ten largest. Looked up from germline, CDR1 is SGHDN and CDR2 is FVKESK. J gave up 4 bases and V 1 base, and 5 bases lay outside the gene matches. The CDR3 runs 15 residues. Comment on this clonotype: What it recognizes is unknown.

This chain connects TRBV14 to TRBJ2-5; 8 positions match TRBD1. The receptor comes from a man aged 50-59 years with Graves' ophthalmopathy. The sequenced material came from blood. The chain's CDR3 is CASSQGRTGSETQYF. The CDR3 DNA is TGTGCCAGCAGCCAAGGGAGGACAGGGTCAGAGACCCAGTACTTC.